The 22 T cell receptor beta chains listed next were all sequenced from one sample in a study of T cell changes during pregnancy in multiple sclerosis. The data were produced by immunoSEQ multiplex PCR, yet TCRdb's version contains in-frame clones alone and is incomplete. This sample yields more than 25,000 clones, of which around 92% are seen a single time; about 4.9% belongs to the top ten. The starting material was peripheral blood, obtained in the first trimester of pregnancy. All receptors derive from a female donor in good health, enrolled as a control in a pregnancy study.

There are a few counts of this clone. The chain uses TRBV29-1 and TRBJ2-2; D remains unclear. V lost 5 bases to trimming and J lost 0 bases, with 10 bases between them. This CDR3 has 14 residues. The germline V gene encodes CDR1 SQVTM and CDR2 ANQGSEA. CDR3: CSVLQSPNTGELFF. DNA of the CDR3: TGCAGCGTTCTACAGAGCCCGAACACCGGGGAGCTGTTTTTT.

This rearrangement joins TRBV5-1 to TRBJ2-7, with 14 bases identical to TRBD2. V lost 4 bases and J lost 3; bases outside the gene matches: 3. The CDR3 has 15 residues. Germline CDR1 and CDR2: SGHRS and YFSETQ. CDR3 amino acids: CASSPGLAGVYEQYF. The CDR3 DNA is TGCGCCAGCAGCCCGGGACTAGCGGGGGTCTACGAGCAGTACTTC.

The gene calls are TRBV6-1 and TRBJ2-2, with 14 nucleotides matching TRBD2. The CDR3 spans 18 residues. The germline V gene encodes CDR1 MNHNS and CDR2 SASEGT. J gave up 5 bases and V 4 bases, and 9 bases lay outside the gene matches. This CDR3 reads CASSALTSGGAFTGELFF. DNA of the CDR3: TGTGCCAGCAGTGCGCTGACTAGCGGGGGGGCCTTTACCGGGGAGCTGTTTTTT.

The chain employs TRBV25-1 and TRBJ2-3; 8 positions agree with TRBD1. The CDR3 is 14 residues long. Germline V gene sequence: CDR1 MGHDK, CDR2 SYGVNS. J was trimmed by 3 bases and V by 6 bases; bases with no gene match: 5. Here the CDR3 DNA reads TGTGCCAGCAGAGGACAGGGTATTACAGATACGCAGTATTTT. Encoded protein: CASRGQGITDTQYF.

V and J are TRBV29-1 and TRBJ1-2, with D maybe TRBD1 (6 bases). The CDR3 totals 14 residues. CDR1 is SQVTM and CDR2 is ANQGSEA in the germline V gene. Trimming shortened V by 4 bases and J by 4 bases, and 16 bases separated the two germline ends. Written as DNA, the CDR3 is TGCAGCGTTGGCACTCGAGGGGACACCTATGGCTACACCTTC. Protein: CSVGTRGDTYGYTF.

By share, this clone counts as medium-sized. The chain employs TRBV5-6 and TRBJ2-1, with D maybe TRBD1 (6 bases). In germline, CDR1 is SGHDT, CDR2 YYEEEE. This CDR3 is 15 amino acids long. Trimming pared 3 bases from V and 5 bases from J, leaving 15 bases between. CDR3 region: CASSSRIRGDNEQFF. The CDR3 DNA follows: TGTGCCAGCAGCTCCAGAATCAGGGGTGACAATGAGCAGTTCTTC.

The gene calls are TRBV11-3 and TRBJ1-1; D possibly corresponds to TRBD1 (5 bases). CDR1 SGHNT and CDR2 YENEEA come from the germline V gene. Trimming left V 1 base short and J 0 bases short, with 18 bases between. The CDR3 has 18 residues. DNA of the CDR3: TGTGCCAGCAGCTTAGTAGGGGCAGGGCTCCACATGAACACTGAAGCTTTCTTT. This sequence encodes CASSLVGAGLHMNTEAFF.

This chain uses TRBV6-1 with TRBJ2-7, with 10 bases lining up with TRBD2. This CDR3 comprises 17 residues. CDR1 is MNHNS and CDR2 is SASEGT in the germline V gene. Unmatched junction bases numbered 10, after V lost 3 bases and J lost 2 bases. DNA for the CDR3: TGTGCCAGCAGTGACCCGGCTAGCGGGAGTGGTGCCTACGAGCAGTACTTC. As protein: CASSDPASGSGAYEQYF.

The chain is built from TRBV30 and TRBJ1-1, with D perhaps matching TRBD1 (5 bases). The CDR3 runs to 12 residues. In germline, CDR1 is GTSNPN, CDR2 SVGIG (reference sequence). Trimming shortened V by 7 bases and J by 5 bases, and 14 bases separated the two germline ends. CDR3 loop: CASKEGSTEAFF. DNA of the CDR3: TGTGCCTCCAAGGAGGGGAGTACTGAAGCTTTCTTT.

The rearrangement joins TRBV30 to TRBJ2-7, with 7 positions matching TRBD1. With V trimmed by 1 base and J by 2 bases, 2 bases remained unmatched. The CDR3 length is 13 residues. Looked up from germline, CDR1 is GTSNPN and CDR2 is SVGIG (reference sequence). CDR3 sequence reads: CAWSGTGPYEQYF. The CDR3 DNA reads TGTGCCTGGAGTGGGACAGGTCCCTACGAGCAGTACTTC.

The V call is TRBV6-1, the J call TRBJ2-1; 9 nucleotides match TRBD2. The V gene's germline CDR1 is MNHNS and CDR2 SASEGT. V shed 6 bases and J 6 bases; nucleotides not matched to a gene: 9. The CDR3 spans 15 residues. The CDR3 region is CASSAIAGVGNEQFF. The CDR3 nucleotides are TGTGCCAGCAGCGCTATAGCGGGAGTGGGCAATGAGCAGTTCTTC.

In nucleotides, the CDR3 is TGTGCCAGCAGTGAAGGGGCCGGTAATCAGCCCCAGCATTTT. Residues: CASSEGAGNQPQHF. This chain uses TRBV2 with TRBJ1-5; D not certain. Trimming took 1 base from V and 4 from J, leaving 8 bases between them. CDR3 size: 14 residues. Germline loops: CDR1 SNHLY, CDR2 FYNNEI.

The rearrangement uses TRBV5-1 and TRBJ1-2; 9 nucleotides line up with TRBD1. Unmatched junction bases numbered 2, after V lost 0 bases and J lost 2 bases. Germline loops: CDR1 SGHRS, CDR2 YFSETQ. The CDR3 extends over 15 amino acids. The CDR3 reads CASSLGTGENYGYTF. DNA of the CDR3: TGCGCCAGCAGCTTGGGGACAGGGGAGAACTATGGCTACACCTTC.

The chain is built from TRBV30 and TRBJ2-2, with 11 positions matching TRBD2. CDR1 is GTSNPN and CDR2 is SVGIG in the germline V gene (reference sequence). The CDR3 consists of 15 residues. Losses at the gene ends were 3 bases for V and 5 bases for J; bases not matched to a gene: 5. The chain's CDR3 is CAWRRRLAGTGELFF. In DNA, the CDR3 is TGTGCCTGGAGACGTAGACTAGCGGGGACCGGGGAGCTGTTTTTT.

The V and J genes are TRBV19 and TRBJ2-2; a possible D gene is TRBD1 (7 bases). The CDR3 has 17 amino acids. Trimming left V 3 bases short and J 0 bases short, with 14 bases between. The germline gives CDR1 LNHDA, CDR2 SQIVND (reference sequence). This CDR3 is CASSIDRDWANTGELFF. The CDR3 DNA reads TGTGCCAGTAGTATCGACAGGGACTGGGCGAACACCGGGGAGCTGTTTTTT.

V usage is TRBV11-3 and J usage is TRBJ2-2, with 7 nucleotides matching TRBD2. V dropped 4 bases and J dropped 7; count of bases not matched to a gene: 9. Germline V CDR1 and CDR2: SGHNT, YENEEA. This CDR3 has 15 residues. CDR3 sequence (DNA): TGTGCCAGCAGCTACGCGGGCGGGAGCTACGGGGAGCTGTTTTTT. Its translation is CASSYAGGSYGELFF.

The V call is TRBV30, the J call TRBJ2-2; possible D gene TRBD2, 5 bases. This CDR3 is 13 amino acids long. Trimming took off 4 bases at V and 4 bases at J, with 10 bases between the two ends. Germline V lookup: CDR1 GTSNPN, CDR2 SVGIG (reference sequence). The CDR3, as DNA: TGTGCCTGGACCCGAGGGCGCACCGGGGAGCTGTTTTTT. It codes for CAWTRGRTGELFF.

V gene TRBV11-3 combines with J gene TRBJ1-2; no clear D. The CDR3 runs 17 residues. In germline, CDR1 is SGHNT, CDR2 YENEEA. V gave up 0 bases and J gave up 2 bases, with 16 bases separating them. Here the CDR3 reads CASSLDRAAGLNYGYTF. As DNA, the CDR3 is TGTGCCAGCAGCTTAGATAGGGCGGCAGGACTAAACTATGGCTACACCTTC.

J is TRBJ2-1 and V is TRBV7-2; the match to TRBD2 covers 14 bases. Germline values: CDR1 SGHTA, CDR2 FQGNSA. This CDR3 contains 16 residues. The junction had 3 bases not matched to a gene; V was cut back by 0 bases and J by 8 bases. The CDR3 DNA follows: TGTGCCAGCAGCTTAGCCGGGACTAGCGGGAGTTATGAGCAGTTCTTC. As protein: CASSLAGTSGSYEQFF.

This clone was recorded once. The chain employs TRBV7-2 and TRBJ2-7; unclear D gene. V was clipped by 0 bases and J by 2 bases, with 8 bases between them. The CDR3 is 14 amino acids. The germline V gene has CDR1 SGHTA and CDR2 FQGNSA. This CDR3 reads CASSLAADAYEQYF. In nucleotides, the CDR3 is TGTGCCAGCAGCTTAGCGGCTGATGCCTACGAGCAGTACTTC.

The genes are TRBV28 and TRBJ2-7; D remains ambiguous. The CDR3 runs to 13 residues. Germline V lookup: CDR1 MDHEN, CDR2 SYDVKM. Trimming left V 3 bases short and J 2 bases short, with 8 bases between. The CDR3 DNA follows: TGTGCCAGCAGTTTGAGTAACCCCTACGAGCAGTACTTC. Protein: CASSLSNPYEQYF.

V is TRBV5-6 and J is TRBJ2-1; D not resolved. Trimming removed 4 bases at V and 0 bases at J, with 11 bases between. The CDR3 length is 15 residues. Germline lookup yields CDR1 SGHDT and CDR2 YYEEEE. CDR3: CASSLEMGSYNEQFF. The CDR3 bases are TGTGCCAGCAGCCTAGAAATGGGCTCCTACAATGAGCAGTTCTTC. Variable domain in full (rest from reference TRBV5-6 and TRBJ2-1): DAGVTQSPTHLIKTRGQQVTLRCSPKSGHDTVSWYQQALGQGPQFIFQYYEEEERQRGNFPDRFSGHQFPNYSSELNVNALLLGDSALYLCASSLEMGSYNEQFFGPGTRLTVL.